The clone carrying this T cell receptor (beta chain) was observed at least ten times. The antigen is undetermined. The sample is drawn from a study of response to subunit inactivated influenza vaccine. Findings and caveats of the study: After each seasonal influenza vaccination, few new T cells are recruited, the authors suggested.

Germline V gene lookup returns CDR1 SGHVS and CDR2 FNYEAQ. This CDR3 region has 15 residues. V trimming: 4 bases; J trimming: 2 bases; junction bases outside the gene matches: 6. TCRdb independently ran MiXCR on the RT-PCR reads; one entry per CDR3 protein. The data contain 450,000 to 500,000 distinct CDR3 sequences, 10% to 11% of them singletons. The sequences come from PBMCs from blood, collected more than 35 days after vaccination. This TCR was sampled from a man aged 45-65 years who received an inactivated influenza vaccine. V and J are TRBV7-6 and TRBJ2-7; 9 positions agree with TRBD1. Written as DNA, the CDR3 is TGTGCCAGCAGCTACAAACAGGGGGCTCCCTACGAGCAGTACTTC. Protein product: CASSYKQGAPYEQYF.